Following are 15 T cell receptor beta chains from one sample sequenced in a study of T cells after yellow fever vaccination. TCRdb reanalysed the 5' RACE reads using MiXCR and keeps one entry per CDR3 protein. The repertoire includes hundreds of thousands of distinct CDR3 sequences, approximately 15% of them detected once, and 11% to 15% sits in the top ten. This specimen was PBMCs, taken on the day of the yellow fever booster vaccination. The receptors originated from a man aged 30 to 39 who received the YFV17D yellow fever vaccine.

The CDR3 is CASSRLADTDTQYF. CDR3 sequence (DNA): TGTGCCAGTAGTAGGCTAGCGGACACAGATACGCAGTATTTT. The chain uses TRBV19 and TRBJ2-3, with 7 bases lining up with TRBD2. CDR3 length: 14 amino acids. Germline V CDR1 and CDR2: LNHDA, SQIVND (reference sequence). V gave up 4 bases and J gave up 2 bases; unmatched junction bases: 3.

This clonotype came up a few times. The V and J genes are TRBV5-1 and TRBJ2-6; 10 positions match TRBD1. The CDR3 sequence is 15 residues long. V lost 1 base to trimming and J lost 8 bases; unmatched junction nucleotides: 3. Germline CDR1 reads SGHRS; CDR2 reads YFSETQ. In DNA form, the CDR3 reads TGCGCCAGCAGCTTGCGGACAGGGGGACCCAACGTCCTGACTTTC. This translates into CASSLRTGGPNVLTF.

This clonotype was seen only a few times. The chain has TRBV6-5 and TRBJ1-6; no clear D gene. This CDR3 has 12 residues. With 5 bases removed from V and 12 bases from J, the gap between germline ends came to 11 bases. Germline V lookup: CDR1 MNHEY, CDR2 SVGAGI. The CDR3 loop reads CASSQGPRPLHF. CDR3 in DNA: TGTGCCAGCAGTCAAGGACCGAGACCCCTCCACTTT.

The chain couples TRBV7-9 to TRBJ2-1; 11 nucleotides line up with TRBD2. The CDR3 has 15 amino acids. V lost 5 bases to trimming and J lost 7 bases; unmatched junction nucleotides: 7. The V gene's germline CDR1 is SEHNR and CDR2 FQNEAQ (reference sequence). CDR3 nucleotide sequence: TGTGCCAGCAGCCTAACTAGCGGGAGTTCTAATGAGCAGTTCTTC. Translation gives CASSLTSGSSNEQFF.

This chain connects TRBV11-2 to TRBJ2-6, with 7 bases that match TRBD2. Per germline, CDR1 SGHAT and CDR2 FQNNGV. This CDR3 comprises 19 residues. V dropped 1 base and J dropped 4; count of bases not matched to a gene: 13. The CDR3 loop reads CASSLGVERGSIGANVLTF. The CDR3 DNA sequence: TGTGCCAGCAGCTTAGGAGTGGAGCGGGGCAGTATCGGGGCCAACGTCCTGACTTTC.

Details on this clonotype: At one of its ends the junction is not consistent with the germline gene, which may arise from a read error. J is TRBJ2-3 and V is TRBV20-1; TRBD2 is a possible D gene (7 bases). This CDR3 is 16 amino acids long. Germline V gene lookup returns CDR1 DFQATT and CDR2 SNEGSKA (reference sequence). CDR3 region: CCARVSGGGSTDTQYF. CDR3 DNA sequence: TGCTGTGCTAGAGTATCCGGCGGGGGCAGCACAGATACGCAGTATTTT.

V gene TRBV5-1 combines with J gene TRBJ2-7; 10 bases are a match to TRBD2. Trimming took 6 bases from V and 4 from J; bases not matched to a gene: 7. The CDR3 contains 14 residues. The V gene's germline CDR1 is SGHRS and CDR2 YFSETQ. CDR3 nucleotide sequence: TGCGCCAGCAAAGAACTAGCGGGACAATACGAGCAGTACTTC. Its protein is CASKELAGQYEQYF.

The V and J genes are TRBV6-5 and TRBJ2-7; possibly TRBD2 for D (5 bases). Germline CDR1 reads MNHEY; CDR2 reads SVGAGI. Trimming shortened V by 2 bases and J by 1 base, and 21 bases separated the two germline ends. CDR3 size: 18 residues. In DNA form, the CDR3 reads TGTGCCAGCAGTTACAAAATGTCGGTCCCCTCGGGGTCCTACGAGCAGTACTTC. Translated: CASSYKMSVPSGSYEQYF.

V gene TRBV6-1 combines with J gene TRBJ1-3; D not certain. The V end lost 5 bases, the J end lost 0 bases, and 17 bases lay between the germline ends. The germline V gene has CDR1 MNHNS and CDR2 SASEGT. This CDR3 spans 17 amino acids. DNA for the CDR3: TGTGCCAGCAGTCTTGTAGGCCGACGCGGCTCTGGAAACACCATATATTTT. Translating it yields CASSLVGRRGSGNTIYF.

This clonotype was counted only a few times. This chain links TRBV6-1 with TRBJ1-5, with unresolved D. Trimming shortened V by 5 bases and J by 0 bases, and 17 bases separated the two germline ends. Germline loops: CDR1 MNHNS, CDR2 SASEGT. CDR3 length equals 17 residues. In nucleotides, the CDR3 is TGTGCCAGCAGTCAAGGTTGGCGGGCTAATAGCAATCAGCCCCAGCATTTT. Residues: CASSQGWRANSNQPQHF.

This clonotype was counted a few times. This chain uses TRBV12-3 or TRBV12-4 with TRBJ2-1; 10 bases are shared with TRBD2. V dropped 6 bases and J dropped 0; count of bases not matched to a gene: 8. The CDR3 has 17 amino acids. CDR3 region: CASSPPAGGPSYNEQFF. CDR3 coding DNA: TGTGCCAGCAGCCCCCCAGCGGGAGGGCCCTCCTACAATGAGCAGTTCTTC.

This clonotype was counted between two and nine times. This chain connects TRBV20-1 to TRBJ2-3; D might be TRBD2 (6 bases). The CDR3 covers 13 residues. Germline CDR1 is DFQATT and CDR2 is SNEGSKA (reference sequence). Trimming removed 6 bases at V and 5 bases at J, with 15 bases between. The CDR3: CSAAGRRVDTQYF. Written as DNA, the CDR3 is TGCAGTGCCGCGGGGAGAAGGGTAGATACGCAGTATTTT.

This clonotype showed up just a few times. The chain joins TRBV4-1 to TRBJ2-1, with D perhaps assigned TRBD1 or TRBD2 (5 bases each). Germline V gene data show CDR1 as MGHRA and CDR2 as YSYEKL. V was trimmed by 2 bases and J by 8 bases, leaving 34 bases between them. The CDR3 runs 21 residues. Written as DNA, the CDR3 is TGCGCCAGCAGCCAAAGATCTGACCTGCCGGGACCAGGCAACCTCCAGCATGAGCAGTTCTTC. Its translation: CASSQRSDLPGPGNLQHEQFF.

This clonotype was picked up a small number of times. The rearrangement uses TRBV2 and TRBJ2-3; D perhaps matches TRBD1 (5 bases). This CDR3 has 14 amino acids. CDR1 is SNHLY and CDR2 is FYNNEI in the germline V gene. Trimming left V 2 bases short and J 6 bases short, with 12 bases between. DNA of the CDR3: TGTGCCAGCAGTGAAAAGACAGAGAGCGATACGCAGTATTTT. It encodes CASSEKTESDTQYF.

V gene TRBV6-5 combines with J gene TRBJ1-1, with D possibly being TRBD1 (5 bases). Deletions cut 5 bases from V and 11 bases from J, with 12 bases between. This CDR3 region has 11 residues. Germline V gene data show CDR1 as MNHEY and CDR2 as SVGAGI. The CDR3 coding sequence is TGTGCCAGCAGTGCAGGGAGAGGCGCTTTCTTT. Translating it yields CASSAGRGAFF.